The entry below describes one TCR beta chain. Its antigen is unknown. Qualities for individual bases were not recorded, and no much larger clone is one base off. Library method: the immunoSEQ multiplex PCR assay. A mixture of 60 forward primers for TCR Vbeta segments and 13 reverse primers for TCR Jbeta segments was used in the multiplex PCR. The CDR3 region of rearranged TCR beta genes was amplified from genomic DNA by a multiplex PCR assay. The amplified TCR beta libraries were sequenced on the Illumina HiSeq System as 87-base-pair reads. From the authors' description of their analysis: In a later analysis, some 80 million unique TCR beta chains were counted across the 650 to 700 repertoires, and about 9.9 million of these chains were shared by at least two donors. Raw reads were error-corrected and collapsed into unique sequences by a nearest-neighbor algorithm in which closely related sequences were merged to remove PCR and sequencing errors. V, D and J gene segments were assigned by aligning CDR3 sequences to IMGT reference sequences. Each retained sequence needed at least a six-nucleotide match to both a V gene segment and a J gene segment. Rearrangements were called productive when the CDR3 lacked stop codons and stayed in frame with V and J; all others were non-productive. CDR3 was defined according to IMGT convention as the region running from the second conserved V-encoded cysteine to the conserved J-encoded phenylalanine. In an earlier analysis of approximately 590 of the donors, sequences lacking an unambiguous match to a single V gene segment were excluded. In an earlier analysis of 450 to 750 of the donors, a V segment was called functional when productive rearrangements were above 56.7%, and segregating when the standard deviation between donors exceeded 5%. To diagnose cytomegalovirus status from the catalog of TCR beta chain sequences, a statistical classification framework was built. In a later analysis, V and J genes were assigned by comparing TCR nucleotide sequences against IMGT/GENE-DB human TR gene sequences. Using the TCRdist pipeline, a later analysis assigned CDR3 sequences along with most-parsimonious VDJ recombination scenarios. In a later analysis, every TCR beta chain was defined by the combination of its CDR3 amino acid sequence and its V-gene family, and reads without a unique V-gene family were dropped. To address suspected cross-contamination and a sequencing artifact, a later analysis removed over 500 highly shared, low-generation-probability nucleotide sequences. For each public chain, a later analysis derived a clonal expansion index from normalized ranks of inferred template counts within each repertoire. A later analysis computed generation probabilities with a VDJ recombination model fitted to out-of-frame rearrangements, and checked the results against IGoR. In a later analysis, hypergeometric tests were used to score TCR-TCR, TCR-HLA and TCR-CMV co-occurrence, with a repertoire-size bias correction applied to TCR pairs. False discovery rates were estimated in a later analysis by permuting HLA or CMV assignments 20 times. In a later analysis, co-occurring TCRs were grouped using DBSCAN, with TCRdist sequence similarity added in when clustering inside HLA-allele-positive subsets. Repertoires with fewer than 30,000 or more than 120,000 public chains were left out of co-occurrence clustering, as were four to six repertoires with anomalous nucleotide sharing. The table was pulled from immuneACCESS by TCRdb, which kept in-frame rearrangements only. Such tables lose some clones; where checked, under half of the loss comes from unresolved V genes, and the rest has no known cause. The V and J calls and the clone size are those of that table, but D and trimming were determined from the DNA. This sample has roughly 130,000 clones in its table, and about 80% of those were observed once. 2.5% to 3% of the sample is taken by the ten largest.

The sample belongs to a study of cytomegalovirus exposure and HLA in healthy donors (dated by TCRdb to 2016 to 2017). Turning to the overall study: An earlier analysis of 587 of the donors reported 276 Gb of sequence data and more than 90 million unique TCR beta sequences from about 180 million T cells. About 300 gigabases of sequencing data and 70 million to 100 million unique TCR sequences were included in an early release covering around 600 HLA-typed donors. Of the approximately 400 genotyped donors, approximately 80% fell in the genetic ancestry cluster associated with self-reported Caucasian donors. The aim of the study was to test whether cataloging public T cell receptors could identify signatures of past pathogen exposure. The T cell repertoires of 700 or so subjects were profiled by immunosequencing and related to cytomegalovirus serostatus. A separate validation cohort of approximately 120 different subjects was used in addition to the approximately 670-subject first cohort. The study combined high-throughput TCR immunosequencing, statistical association of individual TCRs with disease status, and machine learning to predict cytomegalovirus infection status. In a later analysis, previously published TCR beta repertoires from several hundred donors were re-analyzed and high-resolution HLA genotyping was added so that TCR occurrence patterns could be studied. The later analysis used no new phenotypic data to find candidate immune exposures, relying instead on TCR beta sequences and their occurrence across donors. To decide whether each TCR beta V gene segment behaved as functional or pseudogenic, an earlier analysis of nearly 600 of the donors relied on high-throughput TCR beta sequencing. Alongside the repertoire data, information on donor age, sex, ethnicity and CMV serostatus was compiled. Genome-wide SNP genotypes for about three fifths of the roughly 700 donors were used in a later genetic analysis, which treated that subset as a discovery cohort. Every repertoire in the discovery cohort had been generated on one and the same sequencing platform. Both class I and class II loci were covered by HLA typing, at four-digit resolution. The number of typed donors differed by locus: about 620-630 for A, B, C, DRB1 and DQB1; 500 to 550 for DQA1; over 600 for DPA1; and some 430 for DPB1. Because of strong linkage in the cohort, roughly five DR-DQ haplotypes were treated as single units for association and clustering. Among some 400 genotyped donors of the cohort, an average of 235,054 unique TCR beta nucleotide sequences were sequenced per donor, roughly 18% of them non-productive. Study-wide findings and limitations: A group of highly shared sequence variants was considered likely to be a technical artifact of the sequencing pipeline. In a later analysis, several top co-occurrence clusters were reported to appear linked to parvovirus B19, influenza, CMV and Epstein-Barr virus. In a later genetic analysis, a missense DCLRE1C variant was associated with V-gene and J-gene trimming of TCR beta chains, and the association was replicated in an independent cohort. While some public TCRs were present in many individuals, most TCR sequences turned up only very rarely across donors. A further reported finding was that TCR beta sequences accurately predicted the HLA-A and HLA-B alleles for most subjects in the first cohort. In a later genetic analysis, fewer N-insertions in productive TCRs were reported among donors in an Asian-associated ancestry cluster than the roughly 640-donor mean. In a later analysis, about 17,000 TCR beta sequences were associated with specific HLA alleles at a false discovery rate of 0.05. A total of roughly 160 TCR beta chains were listed by the study as associated with cytomegalovirus. Compared with equally common non-associated chains, HLA-associated TCR beta chains in a later analysis were more clonally expanded and had lower generation probabilities. In both the original and validation cohorts, the classifier was reported to diagnose cytomegalovirus status with high specificity and sensitivity. Because HLA typing was unavailable for some donors at each locus, only the typed subset was used in association tests. This cohort had only TCR beta chains sequenced, and the lack of alpha or paired-chain data limited which features could be detected. A few of the identified cytomegalovirus-associated TCR beta chains were confirmed in vitro to be specific for cytomegalovirus antigens. Because counts were too low, about 17 rarely observed V segments, including chromosome 9 orphons, were excluded from the earlier analysis of 587 of the donors. Immune exposure information for the cohort was limited to CMV serostatus. Linkage disequilibrium might explain the correlated functional status among segregating V segments, but an unknown experimental factor could not be ruled out. It was suggested by the authors that the approach could potentially be generalized to other disease states and immunological phenotypes. An earlier analysis of approximately 590 of the donors showed that most TCR beta V segments appeared in productive rearrangements either about 87% or about 30% of the time, which broadly matched IMGT annotations. The presence/absence analyses assumed that sequencing depth was roughly uniform across donors, and that assumption may not be true. A later analysis found that TCR association rates varied across HLA loci, with DRB1 alleles showing the most associated TCRs and HLA-C alleles the fewest. Some IMGT-functional V segments, including TRBV6-2 and TRBV6-3, could not be told apart with the 87-base-pair reads, so those segments were excluded. When HLA alleles, especially DR and DQ, strongly co-occurred, attributing TCR associations to individual alleles was difficult. In a later analysis, most CMV-associated TCR beta chains were found to appear HLA-restricted, with HLA associations seemingly driven largely by CMV exposure.

The germline V gene gives CDR1 as SGHRS and CDR2 as YFSETQ. V was cut back by 4 bases and J by 1 base, leaving a gap of 8 bases between them. The CDR3, from cysteine to phenylalanine, totals 13 residues. Only CDR3 DNA is held: 39 bases, read in frame from base 1. The cohort was made up of about 670 healthy bone marrow donors. At the time of sampling, every cohort member was nominally healthy, though immune exposures that went unrecorded were likely present. The donor tested CMV seronegative and was one of the 352 seronegative cohort members. A peripheral blood sample was collected from each donor, and TCR beta sequencing was performed on peripheral blood mononuclear cells. The Qiagen DNeasy Blood Extraction Kit was used to extract genomic DNA from the blood cell samples.

The rearrangement joined TRBV5-1 to TRBJ1-1; the D gene is possibly TRBD1, with 6 bases matching. The sequence derives from a man aged 30 to 45 in good health and CMV-seronegative. Specimen: PBMCs. CDR3 protein: CASSPGQNTEAFF. The DNA is TGCGCCAGCAGCCCGGGACAGAACACTGAAGCTTTCTTT.